This entry lists 22 T cell receptor beta chains sequenced from one sample in a study of cytomegalovirus exposure and HLA in healthy donors listed by TCRdb under 2017. Receptor amplification or capture employed the immunoSEQ multiplex PCR assay. The multiplex PCR relied on a mix of 60 forward primers for TCR Vbeta segments and 13 reverse primers for TCR Jbeta segments. Held by TCRdb, this immuneACCESS table contains in-frame sequences only and omits some clones. Under half of the omission traces to an unresolved V gene where checked; the cause of the rest is unknown. The sample data list more than 90,000 clones, and over 60% of these were observed just once. The ten largest clones take up about 2.2% of the sample. The specimen was PBMCs. The receptors were sampled from a woman aged 25 to 39 in good health and CMV-seronegative.

The chain joins TRBV11-3 to TRBJ2-1; 12 bases line up with TRBD2. The V segment lost 1 base and the J segment 2 bases; nucleotides outside the gene matches: 0. This CDR3 contains 16 residues. Germline CDR1 and CDR2: SGHNT and YENEEA. CDR3 amino acids: CASSLGTSGAYNEQFF. The CDR3 coding sequence is TGTGCCAGCAGCTTAGGGACTAGCGGGGCCTACAATGAGCAGTTCTTC.

The chain recombines TRBV9 with TRBJ2-7; the match to TRBD2 covers 14 bases. This CDR3 region has 15 residues. J was trimmed by 3 bases and V by 3 bases; bases with no gene match: 2. In germline, CDR1 is SGDLS, CDR2 YYNGEE. The CDR3 spells CASSGGTSGGYEQYF. CDR3 sequence (DNA): TGTGCCAGCAGCGGAGGGACTAGCGGGGGCTACGAGCAGTACTTC.

Comment on this clone: Other DNA sequences in the sample encode the same CDR3. The rearrangement links TRBV6-5 to TRBJ1-2, with D tentatively TRBD1 (6 bases). The CDR3 loop spans 15 amino acids. Per the germline V gene, CDR1 is MNHEY and CDR2 is SVGAGI. With 6 bases removed from V and 6 bases from J, the gap between germline ends came to 20 bases. For the CDR3, the DNA is TGTGCCAGCAGCCCCGGGACAACCCTCAGGAATGGCTACACCTTC. As protein: CASSPGTTLRNGYTF.

This clone was counted only a few times. The chain carries TRBV18 and TRBJ2-7; D is possibly TRBD1 (6 bases). V dropped 5 bases and J dropped 3 bases, with 14 bases sitting between them. CDR1 is KGHSH and CDR2 is LQKENI in the germline V gene. The CDR3 contains 14 residues. CDR3 protein: CASSEDLQGYEQYF. The CDR3 bases are TGTGCCAGCTCAGAGGACTTACAGGGCTACGAGCAGTACTTC. The entire variable domain, with the rest obtained from reference TRBV18 and TRBJ2-7, is as follows: NAGVMQNPRHLVRRRGQEARLRCSPMKGHSHVYWYRQLPEEGLKFMVYLQKENIIDESGMPKERFSAEFPKEGPSILRIQQVVRGDSAAYFCASSEDLQGYEQYFGPGTRLTVT.

The J gene is TRBJ2-3, the V gene TRBV30; a weak D match, TRBD1 (6 bases). Germline values: CDR1 GTSNPN, CDR2 SVGIG (reference sequence). The CDR3 loop spans 16 amino acids. Trimming pared 2 bases from V and 1 base from J, leaving 16 bases between. The CDR3 nucleotides read TGTGCCTGGAGTTATCTGGGGGCCCCCGGCACAGATACGCAGTATTTT. Translating it yields CAWSYLGAPGTDTQYF.

The sample holds a few counts of this clone. The DNA of the CDR3 is TGTGCCTGGAACAGAAACTATGGCTACACCTTC. Encoded protein: CAWNRNYGYTF. V and J are TRBV30 and TRBJ1-2; the D is unclear. The CDR3 runs 11 residues. Germline V lookup: CDR1 GTSNPN, CDR2 SVGIG (reference sequence). Trimming stripped 4 bases from V and 2 bases from J, with 5 bases between.

The chain uses TRBV4-1 and TRBJ1-1, with no clear D. Looked up from germline, CDR1 is MGHRA and CDR2 is YSYEKL. V shed 0 bases and J shed 0 bases, with 5 bases lying between them. The CDR3 is 14 residues long. CDR3: CASSQEIVNTEAFF. As DNA, the CDR3 is TGCGCCAGCAGCCAAGAAATCGTGAACACTGAAGCTTTCTTT.

The table lists this clone with a count of one. The chain couples TRBV4-1 to TRBJ2-3; 10 bases line up with TRBD2. CDR3 length: 17 amino acids. Germline CDR1 and CDR2: MGHRA and YSYEKL. The V segment lost 1 base and the J segment 2 bases; nucleotides outside the gene matches: 6. CDR3 coding DNA: TGCGCCAGCAGCCAAGGGTCAACTAGCGGGGTCACAGATACGCAGTATTTT. Protein: CASSQGSTSGVTDTQYF.

CDR3 sequence reads: CASSEQSGRARDTQYF. CDR3 DNA: TGTGCCAGCAGTGAACAGAGCGGGAGGGCCAGAGATACGCAGTATTTT. The chain links TRBV6-1 to TRBJ2-3, with 10 bases identical to TRBD2. CDR3 size: 16 residues. The junction had 7 bases not matched to a gene; V was cut back by 2 bases and J by 5 bases. Per the germline V gene, CDR1 is MNHNS and CDR2 is SASEGT.

The chain combines TRBV7-9 with TRBJ2-3, with 7 bases lining up with TRBD2. After removal of 4 bases from V and 1 base from J, the junction contained 2 bases not matched to a gene. The germline CDR1 and CDR2 sequences are SEHNR and FQNEAQ (reference sequence). The CDR3 is 14 residues long. CDR3 DNA sequence: TGTGCCAGCAGCTACGGACTAGGCACAGATACGCAGTATTTT. This sequence encodes CASSYGLGTDTQYF.

The chain carries TRBV2 and TRBJ2-6, with D possibly TRBD2 on 5 matching bases. Per germline, CDR1 SNHLY and CDR2 FYNNEI. The CDR3 spans 16 residues. Between the trimmed V and J ends, which lost 5 bases and 0 bases, there was a span of 11 bases. Here the CDR3 reads CASSRTGISGANVLTF. The CDR3 coding sequence is TGTGCCAGCAGTAGAACCGGGATCTCTGGGGCCAACGTCCTGACTTTC. The entire variable domain, with the rest obtained from reference TRBV2 and TRBJ2-6, is as follows: EPEVTQTPSHQVTQMGQEVILRCVPISNHLYFYWYRQILGQKVEFLVSFYNNEISEKSEIFDDQFSVERPDGSNFTLKIRSTKLEDSAMYFCASSRTGISGANVLTFGAGSRLTVL.

The chain employs TRBV6-5 and TRBJ2-7; 7 nucleotides line up with TRBD1. The ends lost 6 bases at V and 3 bases at J; junction bases unmatched: 11. Germline loops: CDR1 MNHEY, CDR2 SVGAGI. This CDR3 is 15 amino acids long. CDR3 protein: CASRPTGKYLYEQYF. As DNA, the CDR3 is TGTGCCAGCAGGCCGACAGGGAAGTACCTCTACGAGCAGTACTTC.

This clone was detected a few times. V gene TRBV28 combines with J gene TRBJ2-7; possibly TRBD1 for D (6 bases). V gave up 7 bases and J gave up 1 base, with 14 bases separating them. The germline V gene has CDR1 MDHEN and CDR2 SYDVKM. The CDR3 runs 14 residues. CDR3 in amino acids: CASNEGRGSYEQYF. DNA for the CDR3: TGTGCCAGCAATGAGGGCAGGGGATCCTACGAGCAGTACTTC.

The chain combines TRBV7-3 with TRBJ1-4; TRBD1 matches 11 bases. The V segment lost 5 bases and the J segment 11 bases; nucleotides outside the gene matches: 4. The length of the CDR3 is 13 residues. Germline CDR1 and CDR2: SGHTA and FQGTGA. CDR3 residues: CASSPGQGAKLFF. The CDR3, as DNA: TGTGCCAGCAGCCCCGGACAGGGGGCGAAACTGTTTTTT. The full variable domain, in which reference TRBV7-3 and TRBJ1-4 provide the parts outside the CDR3, is GAGVSQTPSNKVTEKGKYVELRCDPISGHTALYWYRQSLGQGPEFLIYFQGTGAADDSGLPNDRFFAVRPEGSVSTLKIQRTERGDSAVYLCASSPGQGAKLFFGSGTQLSVL.

The J gene is TRBJ2-5, the V gene TRBV28, with a tentative D call TRBD1 (6 bases). Deletions cut 5 bases from V and 5 bases from J, with 15 bases between. CDR3 length equals 14 residues. CDR1 and CDR2 from the germline V gene are MDHEN and SYDVKM. The CDR3 sequence: CASSPRQDGETQYF. CDR3 DNA: TGTGCCAGCAGTCCCAGACAGGATGGGGAGACCCAGTACTTC.

The rearrangement uses TRBV6-6 and TRBJ2-2, with D possibly being TRBD2 (6 bases). Germline V CDR1 and CDR2: MNHNY, SVGAGI (reference sequence). The CDR3 extends over 14 amino acids. V lost 6 bases and J 4 bases, leaving 12 bases between the germline ends. CDR3 residues: CASSIPGVTGELFF. The CDR3 DNA is TGTGCCAGCAGCATTCCGGGAGTCACCGGGGAGCTGTTTTTT.

In this sample, this clone turned up once. V and J are TRBV4-2 and TRBJ2-2; D is perhaps TRBD2 (5 bases). This CDR3 spans 16 amino acids. Germline lookup yields CDR1 LGHNA and CDR2 YNFKEQ. Trimming pared 0 bases from V and 5 bases from J, leaving 13 bases between. The CDR3 DNA reads as TGTGCCAGCAGCCAAGAGCTAGCCTCGTGGACCGGGGAGCTGTTTTTT. Translating gives CASSQELASWTGELFF.

The chain is built from TRBV30 and TRBJ2-3; 10 positions match TRBD1. CDR1 is GTSNPN, CDR2 SVGIG, per germline (reference sequence). J gave up 3 bases and V 5 bases, and 5 bases lay outside the gene matches. The CDR3 spans 14 residues. The CDR3 sequence is CAWDRGQETDTQYF. The CDR3 nucleotides read TGTGCCTGGGACAGGGGGCAAGAGACAGATACGCAGTATTTT.

The chain employs TRBV9 and TRBJ1-2; tentative D call: TRBD1 (5 bases). The CDR3 is 15 amino acids. Germline assignment: CDR1 SGDLS and CDR2 YYNGEE. V lost 3 bases and J 8 bases, leaving 20 bases between the germline ends. The CDR3 reads CASSGQYGGVYGYTF. CDR3 sequence (DNA): TGTGCCAGCAGCGGCCAGTACGGGGGAGTTTACGGCTACACCTTC. The full variable domain, completed using reference TRBV9 and TRBJ1-2, is DSGVTQTPKHLITATGQRVTLRCSPRSGDLSVYWYQQSLDQGLQFLIQYYNGEERAKGNILERFSAQQFPDLHSELNLSSLELGDSALYFCASSGQYGGVYGYTFGSGTRLTVV.

V and J are TRBV5-6 and TRBJ1-2, with TRBD1 matching 9 bases. CDR3 length: 14 amino acids. Germline V CDR1 and CDR2: SGHDT, YYEEEE. V trimming: 3 bases; J trimming: 4 bases; junction bases outside the gene matches: 4. The CDR3 reads CASSSDRGFYGYTF. The CDR3 DNA is TGTGCCAGCAGCTCGGACAGGGGTTTCTATGGCTACACCTTC.

The J gene is TRBJ1-2, the V gene TRBV27; 9 bases agree with TRBD1. The CDR3 sequence is 18 residues long. V lost 3 bases to trimming and J lost 8 bases; unmatched junction nucleotides: 19. Germline V gene sequence: CDR1 MNHEY, CDR2 SMNVEV (reference sequence). In nucleotides, the CDR3 is TGTGCCAGCAGTTTGGTACGTGGGGGGGGACAGGGCCAAGGAGGCTACACCTTC. Encoded protein: CASSLVRGGGQGQGGYTF.

J is TRBJ1-1 and V is TRBV28; 10 bases map to TRBD1. Germline V gene lookup returns CDR1 MDHEN and CDR2 SYDVKM. With V trimmed by 6 bases and J by 4 bases, 8 bases remained unmatched. The CDR3 runs 15 residues. The CDR3 sequence is CASRTRDRGTTEAFF. DNA of the CDR3: TGTGCCAGCAGAACCCGGGACAGGGGTACCACTGAAGCTTTCTTT.